These 19 T cell receptor beta chains share one sample of origin, sequenced in a study of T cell responses to AZD1222 COVID-19 vaccine. Sequencing used immunoSEQ multiplex PCR; TCRdb keeps in-frame clones, though not all of them. The sample has about 84,000 clones, 80% to 90% seen once; the top ten hold 12%. This specimen consisted of peripheral blood, obtained 28 days after the second AZD1222 dose. The receptors stem from an adult who received the AZD1222 COVID-19 vaccine.

The V call is TRBV10-3, the J call TRBJ2-2, with TRBD1 identical over 10 bases. Unmatched junction bases numbered 5, after V lost 5 bases and J lost 5 bases. The length of the CDR3 is 15 residues. The germline CDR1 and CDR2 sequences are ENHRY and SYGVKD. CDR3 loop: CAISRQGAPTGELFF. Written as DNA, the CDR3 is TGTGCCATCAGTAGACAGGGGGCGCCTACCGGGGAGCTGTTTTTT.

This clone was counted between two and nine times. V gene TRBV11-2 combines with J gene TRBJ2-1, with 11 positions matching TRBD1. This CDR3 is 16 amino acids long. Germline V gives CDR1 SGHAT, CDR2 FQNNGV. V lost 1 base, J lost 8 bases, and 7 bases stayed unmatched. The CDR3 DNA follows: TGTGCCAGCAGCTTAGCCGGAGGACAGGGGGCTGATGAGCAGTTCTTC. Translated: CASSLAGGQGADEQFF. The variable domain in full, with the rest retrieved from reference TRBV11-2 and TRBJ2-1, is EAGVAQSPRYKIIEKRQSVAFWCNPISGHATLYWYQQILGQGPKLLIQFQNNGVVDDSQLPKDRFSAERLKGVDSTLKIQPAKLEDSAVYLCASSLAGGQGADEQFFGPGTRLTVL.

There are a few counts of this clone. The V and J genes are TRBV6-5 and TRBJ1-1; possible D gene TRBD1, 5 bases. This CDR3 spans 14 amino acids. V lost 8 bases and J lost 0, with 13 bases in between. The germline V gene has CDR1 MNHEY and CDR2 SVGAGI. The CDR3, as DNA: TGTGCCAGCGGGAACTGGGGACTGAACACTGAAGCTTTCTTT. Its translation is CASGNWGLNTEAFF.

The V and J genes are TRBV3-1 (or the pseudogene TRBV3-2) and TRBJ2-1; 11 bases agree with TRBD2. The CDR3 runs to 16 residues. J was trimmed by 10 bases and V by 1 base; bases with no gene match: 9. Germline lookup yields CDR1 LGHDT and CDR2 YNNKEL (reference sequence). CDR3 sequence: CASSQGGSGRAGEQFF. The CDR3 nucleotides are TGTGCCAGCAGCCAAGGGGGTAGCGGGAGGGCCGGCGAGCAGTTCTTC.

The chain couples TRBV19 to TRBJ1-2; D is unresolved. The CDR3 extends over 14 amino acids. V lost 3 bases and J lost 6, with 14 bases in between. CDR1 and CDR2 from the germline V gene are LNHDA and SQIVND (reference sequence). This CDR3 reads CASSIVSARHGYTF. The CDR3 DNA reads TGTGCCAGTAGTATTGTGTCTGCACGGCATGGCTACACCTTC.

The chain joins TRBV10-3 to TRBJ2-1, with 9 bases aligning to TRBD2. The CDR3 spans 15 residues. J gave up 5 bases and V 1 base, and 3 bases lay outside the gene matches. CDR1 and CDR2 from the germline V gene are ENHRY and SYGVKD. The CDR3 sequence: CAISEFSGSNNEQFF. The DNA for the CDR3 is TGTGCCATCAGTGAGTTTAGCGGGAGTAACAATGAGCAGTTCTTC.

This chain uses TRBV29-1 with TRBJ2-2; 8 positions agree with TRBD1. The germline V gene encodes CDR1 SQVTM and CDR2 ANQGSEA. This CDR3 has 13 residues. The J segment lost 7 bases and the V segment lost 2 bases, leaving 3 bases of the junction unmatched. The CDR3 here is CSVEQGAGGELFF. As DNA, the CDR3 is TGCAGCGTTGAACAGGGGGCCGGCGGGGAGCTGTTTTTT.

This clone was detected only a few times. The same CDR3 is also encoded by other DNA sequences in this sample. The V gene is TRBV7-2, the J gene TRBJ2-5; D unclear. Germline-derived CDR1 and CDR2 are SGHTA and FQGNSA. The CDR3 is made up of 12 amino acids. V shed 0 bases and J shed 5 bases, with 4 bases lying between them. The CDR3 protein is CASSLARETQYF. CDR3 nucleotides: TGTGCCAGCAGCTTAGCGCGGGAGACCCAGTACTTC.

The V call is TRBV29-1, the J call TRBJ2-5, with 7 bases identical to TRBD1. Germline V gene lookup returns CDR1 SQVTM and CDR2 ANQGSEA. The CDR3 is 11 residues long. The V gene end was trimmed by 8 bases and the J gene end by 4 bases; junction bases not matched to a gene: 4. CDR3 residues: CSFRQGETQYF. DNA of the CDR3: TGCAGCTTCAGACAGGGAGAGACCCAGTACTTC.

This rearrangement joins TRBV5-6 to TRBJ1-5; D gene ambiguous. Germline values: CDR1 SGHDT, CDR2 YYEEEE. The CDR3 length is 12 residues. Trimming stripped 2 bases from V and 0 bases from J, with 0 bases between. The chain's CDR3 is CASSFSNQPQHF. CDR3 nucleotides: TGTGCCAGCAGCTTTAGCAATCAGCCCCAGCATTTT.

The chain couples TRBV2 to TRBJ2-5; maybe TRBD2 (6 bases). The CDR3 length is 13 residues. The V gene lost 10 bases and the J gene lost 4 bases, with 16 bases spanning the gap. Per the germline V gene, CDR1 is SNHLY and CDR2 is FYNNEI. Here the CDR3 DNA reads TGTGCCACCGAGCAAGTGGGGGGAGAGACCCAGTACTTC. This translates into CATEQVGGETQYF.

The chain uses TRBV12-3 or TRBV12-4 and TRBJ2-5, with a possible D match to TRBD2 (5 bases). Trimming pared 6 bases from V and 4 bases from J, leaving 12 bases between. This CDR3 spans 13 amino acids. CDR3 sequence reads: CASRRRTGETQYF. For the CDR3, the DNA is TGTGCCAGCAGGCGGAGGACGGGAGAGACCCAGTACTTC.

This clone was detected only once. V gene TRBV30 combines with J gene TRBJ2-5; TRBD2 might be the D (6 bases). Germline assignment: CDR1 GTSNPN and CDR2 SVGIG (reference sequence). V dropped 1 base and J dropped 2 bases, with 11 bases sitting between them. CDR3 size: 14 residues. DNA for the CDR3: TGTGCCTGGAGTGAACTAGCTTCACAAGAGACCCAGTACTTC. Protein sequence: CAWSELASQETQYF.

The CDR3 here is CASSQEMGRGTEAFF. The CDR3 DNA follows: TGCGCCAGCAGCCAAGAAATGGGGCGCGGCACTGAAGCTTTCTTT. The chain is built from TRBV4-3 and TRBJ1-1, with a possible D match to TRBD1 (5 bases). CDR3 length: 15 residues. CDR1 and CDR2 (germline): LGHNA, YSLEER. V was pared by 0 bases and J by 4 bases, with 12 bases between.

CDR3 residues: CASSFADREGNQPQHF. The CDR3 DNA follows: TGTGCCAGTAGTTTTGCGGACAGGGAGGGCAATCAGCCCCAGCATTTT. This sequence joins TRBV19 and TRBJ1-5, with 8 bases lining up with TRBD1. Germline assignment: CDR1 LNHDA and CDR2 SQIVND (reference sequence). The length of the CDR3 is 16 residues. The junction had 8 bases not matched to a gene; V was cut back by 5 bases and J by 2 bases.

The rearrangement joins TRBV19 to TRBJ2-1, with 16 nucleotides matching TRBD2. Germline assignment: CDR1 LNHDA and CDR2 SQIVND (reference sequence). The CDR3 is 18 residues long. V trimming: 4 bases; J trimming: 3 bases; junction bases outside the gene matches: 6. CDR3 residues: CASSKGLAGGRDYNEQFF. The CDR3, as DNA: TGTGCCAGTAGTAAGGGACTAGCGGGGGGGCGTGACTACAATGAGCAGTTCTTC.

This chain connects TRBV19 to TRBJ1-3; D is ambiguous. The germline V gene encodes CDR1 LNHDA and CDR2 SQIVND (reference sequence). Deletions cut 9 bases from V and 2 bases from J, with 14 bases between. The length of the CDR3 is 14 residues. The CDR3 protein is CASRMDGAGNTIYF. For the CDR3, the DNA is TGTGCCAGCCGCATGGACGGGGCTGGAAACACCATATATTTT.

V and J are TRBV11-3 and TRBJ1-1; D not resolved. V lost 4 bases to trimming and J lost 0 bases, with 6 bases between them. Germline assignment: CDR1 SGHNT and CDR2 YENEEA. The CDR3 has 13 amino acids. CDR3 sequence (DNA): TGTGCCAGCAGCTATCTAATGAACACTGAAGCTTTCTTT. This gives the protein CASSYLMNTEAFF.

The chain uses TRBV2 and TRBJ1-6; 7 bases fit TRBD1. V gave up 6 bases and J gave up 6 bases; unmatched junction bases: 8. The CDR3 extends over 15 amino acids. Per germline, CDR1 SNHLY and CDR2 FYNNEI. The CDR3 nucleotides read TGTGCCAGCAGGTCGACAGGGAAGGCTAATTCACCCCTCCACTTT. Its protein product is CASRSTGKANSPLHF.